This TCR beta chain comes out of a study of Ad26.COV2.S vaccination and SARS-CoV-2 variants. Across the study: Each vaccinee took Ad26.COV2.S intramuscularly, once or twice 56 days apart.

The study's findings and limits: Total T cell responses may have been underestimated by the TCR breadth and depth analyses. Individuals receiving vaccine had higher spike-specific TCR breadth than placebo recipients did.

Treatment given: roughly 19 received Ad26.COV2.S at low or high dose, single or two shots; about 5 received placebo; per-sample allocation not given. It was on day 63 after the first vaccine or placebo injection that samples were taken. This adult donor, from Boston, was 18-55 years old. As to this clone: Its target is unknown.

CDR1 and CDR2 (germline): SGHVS, FQNEAQ. The CDR3 has 15 amino acids. The ends lost 5 bases at V and 6 bases at J; junction bases unmatched: 10. Here immunoSEQ multiplex PCR was the method, and the copy in TCRdb shows in-frame clones only, minus some. Of about half a million clones in the sample, roughly 87% were seen once. The chain combines TRBV7-8 with TRBJ1-5, with 7 bases that match TRBD1. The material sequenced was peripheral blood, taken in a trial of Ad26.COV2.S vaccine versus placebo. This receptor was taken from a person aged 18 to 65 who received the Ad26.COV2.S COVID-19 vaccine or a placebo. The CDR3 DNA follows: TGTGCCAGCAGCCTCTTACAGGGGACGGGTCAGCCCCAGCATTTT. Translation: CASSLLQGTGQPQHF.